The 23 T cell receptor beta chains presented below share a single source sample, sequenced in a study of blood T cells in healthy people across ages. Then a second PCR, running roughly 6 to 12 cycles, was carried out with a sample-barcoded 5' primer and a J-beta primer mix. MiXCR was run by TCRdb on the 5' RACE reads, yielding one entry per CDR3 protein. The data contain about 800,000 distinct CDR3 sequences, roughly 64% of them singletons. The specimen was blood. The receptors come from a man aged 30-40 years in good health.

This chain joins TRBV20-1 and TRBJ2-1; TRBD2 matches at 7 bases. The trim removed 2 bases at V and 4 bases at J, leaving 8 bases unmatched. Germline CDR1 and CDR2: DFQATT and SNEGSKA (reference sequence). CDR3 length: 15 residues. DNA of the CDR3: TGCAGTGCTAGACCCCGCCCTAGCGGATACAATGAGCAGTTCTTC. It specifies CSARPRPSGYNEQFF.

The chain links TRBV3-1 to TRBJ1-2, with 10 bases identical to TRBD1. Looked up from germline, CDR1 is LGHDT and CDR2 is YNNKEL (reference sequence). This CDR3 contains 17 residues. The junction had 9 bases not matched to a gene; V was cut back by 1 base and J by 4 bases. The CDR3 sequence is CASSQVGDRGPGYGYTF. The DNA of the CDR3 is TGTGCCAGCAGCCAAGTAGGAGACAGGGGGCCGGGCTATGGCTACACCTTC.

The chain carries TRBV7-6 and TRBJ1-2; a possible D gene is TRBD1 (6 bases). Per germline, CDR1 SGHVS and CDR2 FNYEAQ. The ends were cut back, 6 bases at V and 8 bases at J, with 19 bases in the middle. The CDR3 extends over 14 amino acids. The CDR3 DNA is TGTGCCAGCAGTCCGACAGGTTCCTCGGAGGGCTACACCTTC. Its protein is CASSPTGSSEGYTF. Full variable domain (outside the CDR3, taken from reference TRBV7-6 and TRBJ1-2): GAGVSQSPRYKVTKRGQDVALRCDPISGHVSLYWYRQALGQGPEFLTYFNYEAQQDKSGLPNDRFSAERPEGSISTLTIQRTEQRDSAMYRCASSPTGSSEGYTFGSGTRLTVV.

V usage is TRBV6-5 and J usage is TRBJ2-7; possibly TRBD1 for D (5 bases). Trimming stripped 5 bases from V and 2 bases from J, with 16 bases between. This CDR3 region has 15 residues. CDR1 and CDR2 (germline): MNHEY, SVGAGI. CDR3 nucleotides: TGTGCCAGCAGTCGGGTCCCTGACAGACCCTACGAGCAGTACTTC. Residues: CASSRVPDRPYEQYF.

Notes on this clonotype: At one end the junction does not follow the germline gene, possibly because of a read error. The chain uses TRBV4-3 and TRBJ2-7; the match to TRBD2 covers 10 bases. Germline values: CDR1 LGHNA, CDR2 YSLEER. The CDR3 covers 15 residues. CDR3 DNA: TGCGCCAGCAGTCAAGGTGGGACTAGCGCCTACGAGCAGTACTTC. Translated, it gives CASSQGGTSAYEQYF.

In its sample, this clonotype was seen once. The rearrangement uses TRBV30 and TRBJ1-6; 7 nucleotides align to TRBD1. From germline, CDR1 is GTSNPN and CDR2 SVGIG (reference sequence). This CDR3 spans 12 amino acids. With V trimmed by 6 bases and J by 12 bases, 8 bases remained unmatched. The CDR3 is CACTDRALPLHF. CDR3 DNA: TGTGCCTGTACCGACAGGGCTCTACCCCTCCACTTT. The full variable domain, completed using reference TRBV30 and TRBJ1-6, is SQTIHQWPATLVQPVGSPLSLECTVEGTSNPNLYWYRQAAGRGLQLLFYSVGIGQISSEVPQNLSASRPQDRQFILSSKKLLLSDSGFYLCACTDRALPLHFGNGTRLTVT.

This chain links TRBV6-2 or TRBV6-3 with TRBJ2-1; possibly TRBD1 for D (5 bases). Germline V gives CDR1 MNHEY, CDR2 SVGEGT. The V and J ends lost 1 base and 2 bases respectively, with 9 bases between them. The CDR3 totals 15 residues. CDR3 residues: CASSYFRAPYNEQFF. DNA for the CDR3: TGTGCCAGCAGTTACTTCAGGGCCCCCTACAATGAGCAGTTCTTC.

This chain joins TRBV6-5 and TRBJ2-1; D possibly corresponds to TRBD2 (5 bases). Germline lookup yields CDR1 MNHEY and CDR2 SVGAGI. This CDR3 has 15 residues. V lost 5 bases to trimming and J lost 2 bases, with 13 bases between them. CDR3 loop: CASSTRGPTYNEQFF. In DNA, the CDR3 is TGTGCCAGCAGTACTCGCGGGCCGACCTACAATGAGCAGTTCTTC.

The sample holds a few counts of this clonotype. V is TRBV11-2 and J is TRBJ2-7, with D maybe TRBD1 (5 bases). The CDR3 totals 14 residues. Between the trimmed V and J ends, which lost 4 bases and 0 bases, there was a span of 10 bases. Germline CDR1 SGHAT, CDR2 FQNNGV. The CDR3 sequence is CASSSGFSSYEQYF. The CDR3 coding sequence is TGTGCCAGCAGCTCAGGGTTCAGCTCCTACGAGCAGTACTTC.

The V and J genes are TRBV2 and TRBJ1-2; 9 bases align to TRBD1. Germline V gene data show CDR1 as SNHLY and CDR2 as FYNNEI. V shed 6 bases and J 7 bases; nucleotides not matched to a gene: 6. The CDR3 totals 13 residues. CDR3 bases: TGTGCCAGCAGGGACAGGGGATCTGCTGGCTACACCTTC. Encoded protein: CASRDRGSAGYTF.

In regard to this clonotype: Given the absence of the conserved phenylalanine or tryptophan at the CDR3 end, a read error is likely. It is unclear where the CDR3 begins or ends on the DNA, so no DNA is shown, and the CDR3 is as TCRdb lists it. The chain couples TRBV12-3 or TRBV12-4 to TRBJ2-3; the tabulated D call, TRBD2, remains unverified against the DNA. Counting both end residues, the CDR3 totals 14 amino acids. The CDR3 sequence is CASSFRVSGDTQYS.

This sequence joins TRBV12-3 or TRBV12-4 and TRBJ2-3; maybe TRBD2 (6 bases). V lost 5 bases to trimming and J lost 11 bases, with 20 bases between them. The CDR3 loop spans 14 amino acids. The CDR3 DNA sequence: TGTGCCAGCAGTGGCGGGGTGGGCGGAGATGTGCAGTATTTT. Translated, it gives CASSGGVGGDVQYF.

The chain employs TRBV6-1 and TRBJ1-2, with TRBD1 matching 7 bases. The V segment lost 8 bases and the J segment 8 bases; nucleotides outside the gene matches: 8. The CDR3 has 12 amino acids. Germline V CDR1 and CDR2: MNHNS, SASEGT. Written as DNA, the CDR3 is TGTGCCAGCGGTTCAGGGGGTTTAGGCTACACCTTC. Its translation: CASGSGGLGYTF.

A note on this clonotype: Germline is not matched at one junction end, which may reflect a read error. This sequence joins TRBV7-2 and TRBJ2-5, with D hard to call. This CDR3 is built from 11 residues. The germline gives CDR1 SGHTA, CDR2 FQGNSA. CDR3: CSSSLRSAQYF. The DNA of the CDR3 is TGTTCCAGCAGCCTGCGCTCGGCCCAGTACTTC.

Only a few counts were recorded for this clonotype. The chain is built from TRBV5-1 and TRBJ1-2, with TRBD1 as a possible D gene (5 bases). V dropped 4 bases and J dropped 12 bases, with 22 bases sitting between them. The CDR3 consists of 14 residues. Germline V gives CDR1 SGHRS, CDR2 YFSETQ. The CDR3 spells CASSQTGTDKSNTF. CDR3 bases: TGCGCCAGCAGCCAAACCGGGACGGATAAGAGCAACACCTTC.

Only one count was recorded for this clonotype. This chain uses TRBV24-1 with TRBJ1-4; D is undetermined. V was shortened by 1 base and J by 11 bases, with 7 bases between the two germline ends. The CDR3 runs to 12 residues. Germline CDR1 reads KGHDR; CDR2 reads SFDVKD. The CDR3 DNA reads TGTGCCACCAGTGATTTTTCCGGGAAACTGTTTTTT. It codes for CATSDFSGKLFF.

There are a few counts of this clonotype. CDR3 sequence (DNA): TGCGCCAGCAGCCCTCTGGGGTGGCAGAGCTACGAGCAGTACTTC. This codes for CASSPLGWQSYEQYF. The chain combines TRBV5-1 with TRBJ2-7; D not certain. The CDR3 loop spans 15 amino acids. The V gene lost 4 bases and the J gene lost 3 bases, with 17 bases spanning the gap. Germline CDR1 is SGHRS and CDR2 is YFSETQ.

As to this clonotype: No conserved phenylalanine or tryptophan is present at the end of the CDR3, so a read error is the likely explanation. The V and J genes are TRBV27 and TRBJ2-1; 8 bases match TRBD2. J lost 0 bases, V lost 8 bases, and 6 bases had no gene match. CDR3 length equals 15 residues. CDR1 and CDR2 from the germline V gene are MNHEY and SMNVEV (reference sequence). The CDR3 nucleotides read TGTGCCAGCGTTAATAGCGGGATCTCCTACAATGAGCAGTTCGTC. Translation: CASVNSGISYNEQFV.

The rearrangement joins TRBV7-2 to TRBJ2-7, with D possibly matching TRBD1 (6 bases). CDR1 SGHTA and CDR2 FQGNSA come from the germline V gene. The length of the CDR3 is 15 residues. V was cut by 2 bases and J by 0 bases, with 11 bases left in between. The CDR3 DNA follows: TGTGCCAGCAGCTTACTTGGGGGCAGCTCCTACGAGCAGTACTTC. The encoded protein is CASSLLGGSSYEQYF.

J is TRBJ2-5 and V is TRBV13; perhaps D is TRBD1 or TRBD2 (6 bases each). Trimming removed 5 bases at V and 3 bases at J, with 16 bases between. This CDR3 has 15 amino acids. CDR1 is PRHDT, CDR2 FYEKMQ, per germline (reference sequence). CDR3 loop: CASSRGTRSEETQYF. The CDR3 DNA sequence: TGTGCCAGCAGCCGGGGGACAAGATCGGAAGAGACCCAGTACTTC.

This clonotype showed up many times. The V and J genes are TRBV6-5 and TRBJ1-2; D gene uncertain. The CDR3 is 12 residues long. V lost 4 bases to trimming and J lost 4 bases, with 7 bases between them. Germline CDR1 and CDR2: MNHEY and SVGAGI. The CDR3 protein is CASSSTFYGYTF. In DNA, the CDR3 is TGTGCCAGCAGTTCGACCTTCTATGGCTACACCTTC.

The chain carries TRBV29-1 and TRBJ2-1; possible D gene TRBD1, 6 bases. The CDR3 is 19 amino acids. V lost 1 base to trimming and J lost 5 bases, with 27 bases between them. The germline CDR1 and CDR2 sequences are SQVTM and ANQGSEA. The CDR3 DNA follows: TGCAGCGTTGAAGGAATGGCCACAGCTGGGGGCGGAGGAAACAATGAGCAGTTCTTC. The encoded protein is CSVEGMATAGGGGNNEQFF.

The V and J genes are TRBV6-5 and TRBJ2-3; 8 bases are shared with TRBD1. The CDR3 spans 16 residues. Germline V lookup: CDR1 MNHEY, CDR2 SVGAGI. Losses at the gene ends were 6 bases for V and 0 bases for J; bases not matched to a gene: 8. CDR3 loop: CASRETRTGSTDTQYF. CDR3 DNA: TGTGCCAGCAGGGAGACTCGGACAGGGAGCACAGATACGCAGTATTTT.